This TCR beta chain was identified in a study of control samples from healthy donors and cancer patients. Germline CDR1 and CDR2: SGHNT and YENEEA. The CDR3 consists of 14 residues. J gave up 1 base and V 5 bases, and 4 bases lay outside the gene matches. Using immunoSEQ multiplex PCR, the repertoire was profiled, and TCRdb retains in-frame clones only, with some absent. The data contain about 110,000 clones, 90% of them seen just once; the ten biggest clones take up 4.4%. This clonotype originated in a human donor in good health. The donor label of this sample is uncertain. V and J are TRBV11-3 and TRBJ1-1; 7 bases align to TRBD1. What was sequenced was blood. CDR3 protein: CASSQGQPNTEAFF. In nucleotides, the CDR3 is TGTGCCAGCAGCCAGGGACAGCCGAACACTGAAGCTTTCTTT. The entire variable domain, with the rest obtained from reference TRBV11-3 and TRBJ1-1, is as follows: EAGVVQSPRYKIIEKKQPVAFWCNPISGHNTLYWYLQNLGQGPELLIRYENEEAVDDSQLPKDRFSAERLKGVDSTLKIQPAELGDSAVYLCASSQGQPNTEAFFGQGTRLTVV.